A selection of T cell receptor beta chains follows, all from one sample in a study of T cells in Graves' hyperthyroidism and ophthalmopathy. TCRdb re-analysed the multiplex PCR reads in MiXCR, keeping a single row per CDR3 protein. The data contain more than 500,000 distinct CDR3 sequences, over 35% of them singletons. The sample consisted of peripheral blood or thyroid tissue (not recorded which). All receptors come from an adult woman with Graves' disease, either hyperthyroidism or ophthalmopathy (not recorded which). CDR3s include the opening cysteine and the closing phenylalanine or tryptophan. The order of the fields is clone size, V gene, J gene, D gene, CDR3 DNA, CDR3 protein. A D gene is named only where the DNA matches it firmly. The size entry is marked missing in some rows and otherwise reads once, few, many or a size class.

>NA|TRBV11-2|TRBJ2-2|NA
TGTGCCAGCAGCCGGGTCGCCCCCATCGGGGAGCTGTTTTTT
CASSRVAPIGELFF
>many|TRBV6-5|TRBJ2-7|TRBD2
TGTGCCAGCAGTTACTCGGCTAGCGGGAGAGAGGTCTACGAGCAGTACTTC
CASSYSASGREVYEQYF
>few|TRBV20-1|TRBJ1-1|NA
TGCAGTGCTAGTGGGCCAGGTCTGAACACTGAAGCTTTCTTT
CSASGPGLNTEAFF
>many|TRBV2|TRBJ2-5|NA
TGTGCCAGCAGTGAAGGTGGGGAGACCCAGTACTTC
CASSEGGETQYF
>NA|TRBV6-5|TRBJ1-5|NA
TGTGCCAGCGCCGTAAGAGGTGGGATTAGCAATCAGCCCCAGCATTTT
CASAVRGGISNQPQHF
>NA|TRBV2|TRBJ1-5|NA
TGCGCCAGTAGTGCCCCGGGACGTAGCAATCAGCCCCAGCATTTT
CASSAPGRSNQPQHF
>few|TRBV15|TRBJ1-1|NA
TGTGCCACCAGCATTGGTCAGGGAGCTGAAGCTTTCTTT
CATSIGQGAEAFF
>many|TRBV20-1|TRBJ1-6|NA
TGCAGTGCTAGGGTACAGGCTAATTCACCCCTCCACTTT
CSARVQANSPLHF
>NA|TRBV10-3|TRBJ2-5|TRBD2
TGTGCCGCTTCCCCGGGGGGGGAGACCCAGTACTTC
CAASPGGETQYF
>NA|TRBV5-4|TRBJ1-2|NA
TGTGCCAGCAGCCATCATGGGGTCGGCTACACCTTC
CASSHHGVGYTF
>many|TRBV6-5|TRBJ2-5|TRBD1
TGTGCCAGCAGTTACTCGGGACAGGGCAATTTCCAAGAGACCCAGTACTTC
CASSYSGQGNFQETQYF
>many|TRBV20-1|TRBJ1-5|TRBD1
TGCAGTGCGACGAAGGGGGCCGGGCAGCCCCAGCATTTT
CSATKGAGQPQHF
>NA|TRBV6-5|TRBJ2-7|NA
TGTGCCAGCAGTCCCCAGAAATACGAGCAGTACTTC
CASSPQKYEQYF
>NA|TRBV10-3|TRBJ2-7|TRBD1
TGTGCCATCAGTCCCACCGGGACAGCCTACGAGCAGTACTTC
CAISPTGTAYEQYF
>many|TRBV7-9|TRBJ2-5|NA
TGTGCCAGCAGCCCCCTTTTAGGACGCCTACAAGAGACCCAGTACTTC
CASSPLLGRLQETQYF
>NA|TRBV15|TRBJ1-5|NA
TGTGCCACCAGCAGAGCAGGGACCGATCAGCCCCAGCATTTT
CATSRAGTDQPQHF
>NA|TRBV2|TRBJ1-2|NA
TGTGCCAGCAGTGATGGTGGGACTTATGGCTACACCTTC
CASSDGGTYGYTF
>NA|TRBV6-1|TRBJ1-2|TRBD1
TGTGCCAGCAAGACGGACAGGGGGCTTGGCTACACCTTC
CASKTDRGLGYTF
>many|TRBV5-1|TRBJ1-2|NA
TGCGCCAGCAGGGTGAGTGACGGCTATGGCTACACCTTC
CASRVSDGYGYTF
>few|TRBV20-1|TRBJ1-5|NA
TGCAGTGCTAGAGTGGGAGGGCCCAATCAGCCCCAGCATTTT
CSARVGGPNQPQHF
>NA|TRBV4-2|TRBJ1-6|TRBD1
TGTGCCAGCAGCCAAGAGTTTAGGGGGCGCAGGGATTCACCCCTCCACTTT
CASSQEFRGRRDSPLHF
>NA|TRBV27|TRBJ2-2|NA
TGTGCCAGCAGTTTTGGCGAGTTAGGGGAGCTGTTTTTT
CASSFGELGELFF
>NA|TRBV10-3|TRBJ1-3|TRBD1
TGTGCCATCACTTTCGGGACAGGAGGGAACACCATATATTTT
CAITFGTGGNTIYF
>NA|TRBV29-1|TRBJ1-2|NA
TGCAGCGTCGAGGGGGAGAGCTATGGCTACACCTTC
CSVEGESYGYTF
>NA|TRBV20-1|TRBJ1-2|TRBD1
TGCAGTGCCCACAGGGGGGAGTATGGCTACACCTTC
CSAHRGEYGYTF
>few|TRBV29-1|TRBJ2-1|NA
TGCAGCGTTGAAAGTCAGGGGATCAATGAGCAGTTCTTC
CSVESQGINEQFF
>many|TRBV7-2|TRBJ2-7|NA
TGTGCCAGCAGCCAGACTGGCTACGAGCAGTACTTC
CASSQTGYEQYF